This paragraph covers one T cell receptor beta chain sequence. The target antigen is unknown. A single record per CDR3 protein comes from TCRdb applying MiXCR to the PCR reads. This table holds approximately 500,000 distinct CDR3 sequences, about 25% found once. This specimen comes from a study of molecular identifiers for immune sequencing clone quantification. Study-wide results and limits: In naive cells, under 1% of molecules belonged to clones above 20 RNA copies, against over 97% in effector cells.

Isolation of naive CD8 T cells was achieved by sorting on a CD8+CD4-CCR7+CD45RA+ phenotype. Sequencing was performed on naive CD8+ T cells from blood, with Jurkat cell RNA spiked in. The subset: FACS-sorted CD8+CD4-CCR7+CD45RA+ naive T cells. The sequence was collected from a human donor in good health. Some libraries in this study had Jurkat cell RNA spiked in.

CDR3 region: CASSPLPRDVSYEQYF. The CDR3 DNA reads as TGTGCCAGTAGCCCCCTCCCCCGGGATGTATCCTACGAGCAGTACTTC. This chain links TRBV19 with TRBJ2-7, with TRBD2 as a possible D gene (5 bases). CDR1 LNHDA and CDR2 SQIVND come from the germline V gene (reference sequence). The CDR3 runs to 16 residues. Trimming shortened V by 6 bases and J by 1 base, and 19 bases separated the two germline ends.